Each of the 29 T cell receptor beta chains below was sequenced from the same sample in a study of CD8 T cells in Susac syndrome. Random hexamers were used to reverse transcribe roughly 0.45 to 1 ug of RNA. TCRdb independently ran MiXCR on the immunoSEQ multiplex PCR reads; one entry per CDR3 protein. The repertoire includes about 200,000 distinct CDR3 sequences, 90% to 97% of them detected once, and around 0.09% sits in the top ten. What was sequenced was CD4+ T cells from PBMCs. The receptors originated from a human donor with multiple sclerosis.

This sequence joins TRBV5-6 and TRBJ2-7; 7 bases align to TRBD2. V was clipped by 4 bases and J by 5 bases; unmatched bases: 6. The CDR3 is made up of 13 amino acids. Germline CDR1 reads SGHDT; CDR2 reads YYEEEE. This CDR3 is CASSPRGGHEQYF. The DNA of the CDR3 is TGTGCCAGCAGCCCGAGGGGAGGGCACGAGCAGTACTTC. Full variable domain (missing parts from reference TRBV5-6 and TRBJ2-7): DAGVTQSPTHLIKTRGQQVTLRCSPKSGHDTVSWYQQALGQGPQFIFQYYEEEERQRGNFPDRFSGHQFPNYSSELNVNALLLGDSALYLCASSPRGGHEQYFGPGTRLTVT.

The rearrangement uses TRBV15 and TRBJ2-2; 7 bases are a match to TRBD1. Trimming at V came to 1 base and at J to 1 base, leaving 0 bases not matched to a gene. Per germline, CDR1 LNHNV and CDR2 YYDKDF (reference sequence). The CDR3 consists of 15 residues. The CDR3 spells CATSRGDRNTGELFF. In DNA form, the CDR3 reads TGTGCCACCAGCAGAGGGGACAGGAACACCGGGGAGCTGTTTTTT.

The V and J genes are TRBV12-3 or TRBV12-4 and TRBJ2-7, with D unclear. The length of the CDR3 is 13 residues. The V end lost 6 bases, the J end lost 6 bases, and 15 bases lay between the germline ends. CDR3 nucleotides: TGTGCCAGCAGGTATGGGGTACGAGGCGAGCAGTACTTC. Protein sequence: CASRYGVRGEQYF.

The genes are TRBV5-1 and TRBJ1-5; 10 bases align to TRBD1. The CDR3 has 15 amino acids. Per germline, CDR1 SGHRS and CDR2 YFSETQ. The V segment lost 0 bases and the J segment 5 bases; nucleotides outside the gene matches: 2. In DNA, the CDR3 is TGCGCCAGCAGCTTGGGGGACAGGGGTGATCAGCCCCAGCATTTT. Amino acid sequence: CASSLGDRGDQPQHF.

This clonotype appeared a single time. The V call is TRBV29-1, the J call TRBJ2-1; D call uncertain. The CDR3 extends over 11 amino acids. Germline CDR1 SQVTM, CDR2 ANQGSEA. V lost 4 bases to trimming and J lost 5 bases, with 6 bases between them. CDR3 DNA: TGCAGCGTTGGGCTTAACAATGAGCAGTTCTTC. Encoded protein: CSVGLNNEQFF.

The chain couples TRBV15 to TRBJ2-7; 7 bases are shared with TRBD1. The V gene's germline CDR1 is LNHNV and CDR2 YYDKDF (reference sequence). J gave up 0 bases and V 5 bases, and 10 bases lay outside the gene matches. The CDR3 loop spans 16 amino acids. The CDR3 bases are TGTGCCACCAGCCGGACCCGGACAGGCCTCTCCTACGAGCAGTACTTC. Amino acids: CATSRTRTGLSYEQYF.

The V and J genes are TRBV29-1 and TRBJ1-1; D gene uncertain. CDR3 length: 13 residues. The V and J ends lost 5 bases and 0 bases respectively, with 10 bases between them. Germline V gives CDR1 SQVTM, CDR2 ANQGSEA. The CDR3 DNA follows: TGCAGCGTTAGGCCAGATATGAACACTGAAGCTTTCTTT. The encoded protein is CSVRPDMNTEAFF. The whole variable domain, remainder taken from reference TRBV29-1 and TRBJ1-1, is SAVISQKPSRDICQRGTSLTIQCQVDSQVTMMFWYRQQPGQSLTLIATANQGSEATYESGFVIDKFPISRPNLTFSTLTVSNMSPEDSSIYLCSVRPDMNTEAFFGQGTRLTVV.

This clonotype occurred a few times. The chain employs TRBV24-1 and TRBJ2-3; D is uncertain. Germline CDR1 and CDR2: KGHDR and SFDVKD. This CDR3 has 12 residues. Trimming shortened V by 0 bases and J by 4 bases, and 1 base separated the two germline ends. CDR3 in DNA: TGTGCCACCAGTGATTTGGCAGATACGCAGTATTTT. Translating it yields CATSDLADTQYF.

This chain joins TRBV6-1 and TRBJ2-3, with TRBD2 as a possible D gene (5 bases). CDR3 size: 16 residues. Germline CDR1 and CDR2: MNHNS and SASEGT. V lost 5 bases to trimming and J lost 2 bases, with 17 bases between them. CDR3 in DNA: TGTGCCAGCAGTCCCGTCCGGGTAGGACTCACAGATACGCAGTATTTT. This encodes CASSPVRVGLTDTQYF.

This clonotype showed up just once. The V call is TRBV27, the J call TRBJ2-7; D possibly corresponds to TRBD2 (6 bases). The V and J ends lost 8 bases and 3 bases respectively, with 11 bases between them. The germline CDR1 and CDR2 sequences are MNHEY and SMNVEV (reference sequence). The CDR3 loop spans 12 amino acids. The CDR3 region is CASGRRDYEQYF. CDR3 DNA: TGTGCCAGCGGCCGGCGGGACTACGAGCAGTACTTC.

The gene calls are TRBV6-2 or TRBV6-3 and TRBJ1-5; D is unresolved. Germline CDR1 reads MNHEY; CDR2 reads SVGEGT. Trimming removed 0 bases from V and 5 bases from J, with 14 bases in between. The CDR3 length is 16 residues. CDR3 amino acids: CASSYSVRSNHQPQHF. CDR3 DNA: TGTGCCAGCAGTTACTCAGTTAGGTCCAATCATCAGCCCCAGCATTTT.

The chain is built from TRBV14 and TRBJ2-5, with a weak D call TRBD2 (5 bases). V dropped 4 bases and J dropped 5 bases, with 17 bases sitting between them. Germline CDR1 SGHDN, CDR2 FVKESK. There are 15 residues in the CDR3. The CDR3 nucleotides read TGTGCCAGCAGCCGAATCATTTCGGGCGGGGAGACCCAGTACTTC. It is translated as CASSRIISGGETQYF.

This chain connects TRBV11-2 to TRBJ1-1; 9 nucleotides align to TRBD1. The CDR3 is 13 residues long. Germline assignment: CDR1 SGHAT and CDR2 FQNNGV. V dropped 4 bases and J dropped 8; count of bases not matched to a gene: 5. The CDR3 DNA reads TGTGCCAGCAGCTCCTGGACAGGGGAAGAAGCTTTCTTT. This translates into CASSSWTGEEAFF. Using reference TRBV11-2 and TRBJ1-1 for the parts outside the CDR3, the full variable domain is EAGVAQSPRYKIIEKRQSVAFWCNPISGHATLYWYQQILGQGPKLLIQFQNNGVVDDSQLPKDRFSAERLKGVDSTLKIQPAKLEDSAVYLCASSSWTGEEAFFGQGTRLTVV.

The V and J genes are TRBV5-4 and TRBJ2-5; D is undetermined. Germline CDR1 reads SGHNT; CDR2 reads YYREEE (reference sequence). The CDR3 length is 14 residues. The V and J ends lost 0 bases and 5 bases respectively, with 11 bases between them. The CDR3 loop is CASSLAAGAETQYF. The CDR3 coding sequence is TGTGCCAGCAGCTTGGCGGCAGGAGCGGAGACCCAGTACTTC.

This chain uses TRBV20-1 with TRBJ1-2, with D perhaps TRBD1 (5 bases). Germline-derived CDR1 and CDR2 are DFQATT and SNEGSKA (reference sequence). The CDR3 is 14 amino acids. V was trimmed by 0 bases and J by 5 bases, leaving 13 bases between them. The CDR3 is CSARDTGGAYGYTF. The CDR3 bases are TGCAGTGCTAGAGATACTGGAGGGGCATATGGCTACACCTTC.

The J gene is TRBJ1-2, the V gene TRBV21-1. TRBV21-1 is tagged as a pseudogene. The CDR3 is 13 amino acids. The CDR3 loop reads CASSKRGAHGYTF. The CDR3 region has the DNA TGTGCCAGCAGCAAAAGAGGGGCCCATGGCTACACCTTC.

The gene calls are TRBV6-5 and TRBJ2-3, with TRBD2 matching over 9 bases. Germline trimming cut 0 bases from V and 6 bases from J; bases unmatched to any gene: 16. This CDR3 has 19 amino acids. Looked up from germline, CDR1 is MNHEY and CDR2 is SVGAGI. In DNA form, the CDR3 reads TGTGCCAGCAGTTACTCGAGGCCTAGCGGGGCCGGGGCGGTGGATACGCAGTATTTT. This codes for CASSYSRPSGAGAVDTQYF.

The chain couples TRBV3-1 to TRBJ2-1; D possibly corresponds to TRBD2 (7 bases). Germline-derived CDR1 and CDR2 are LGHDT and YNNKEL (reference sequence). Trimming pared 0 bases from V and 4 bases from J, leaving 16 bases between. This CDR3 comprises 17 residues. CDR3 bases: TGTGCCAGCAGCCAAGATGTGGGGGGGGGCCCGTACAATGAGCAGTTCTTC. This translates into CASSQDVGGGPYNEQFF.

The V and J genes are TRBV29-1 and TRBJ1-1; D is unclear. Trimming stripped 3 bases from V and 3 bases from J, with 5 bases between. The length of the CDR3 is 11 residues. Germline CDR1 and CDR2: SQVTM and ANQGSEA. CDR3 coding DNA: TGCAGCGTTGATGGGTACACTGAAGCTTTCTTT. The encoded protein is CSVDGYTEAFF. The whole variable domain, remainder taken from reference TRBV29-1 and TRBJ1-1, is SAVISQKPSRDICQRGTSLTIQCQVDSQVTMMFWYRQQPGQSLTLIATANQGSEATYESGFVIDKFPISRPNLTFSTLTVSNMSPEDSSIYLCSVDGYTEAFFGQGTRLTVV.

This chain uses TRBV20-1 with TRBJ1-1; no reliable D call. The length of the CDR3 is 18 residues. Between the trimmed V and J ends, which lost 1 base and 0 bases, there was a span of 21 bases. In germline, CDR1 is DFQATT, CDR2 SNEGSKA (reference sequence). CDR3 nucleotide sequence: TGCAGTGCTAGAGCCACGGACCCGGCCGCCGGATTGAACACTGAAGCTTTCTTT. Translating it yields CSARATDPAAGLNTEAFF.

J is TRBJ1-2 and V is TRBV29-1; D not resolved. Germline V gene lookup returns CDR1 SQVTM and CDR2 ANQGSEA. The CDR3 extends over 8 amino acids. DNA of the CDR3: TGCACCGTCGAGGGCTACACCTTC. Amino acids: CTVEGYTF.

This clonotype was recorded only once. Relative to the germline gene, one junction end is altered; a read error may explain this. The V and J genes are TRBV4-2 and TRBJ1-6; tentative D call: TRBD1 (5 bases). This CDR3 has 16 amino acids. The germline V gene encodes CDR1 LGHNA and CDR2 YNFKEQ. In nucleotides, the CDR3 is TGTGCCAGCAGCCAAGGGCGGGGGTCCTCTAATTCACCCCTCCACTTT. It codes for CASSQGRGSSNSPLHF.

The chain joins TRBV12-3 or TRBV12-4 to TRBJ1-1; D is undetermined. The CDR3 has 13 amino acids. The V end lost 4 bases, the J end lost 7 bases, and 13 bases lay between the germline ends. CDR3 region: CASSSFRVGEAFF. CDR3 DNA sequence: TGTGCCAGCAGTTCCTTTAGGGTCGGTGAAGCTTTCTTT.

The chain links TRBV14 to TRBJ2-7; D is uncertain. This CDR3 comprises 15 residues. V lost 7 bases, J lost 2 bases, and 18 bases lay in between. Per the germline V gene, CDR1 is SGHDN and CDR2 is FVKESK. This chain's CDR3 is CASTSIGGRAYEQYF. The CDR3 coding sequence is TGTGCCAGCACCTCTATCGGTGGCAGAGCCTACGAGCAGTACTTC.

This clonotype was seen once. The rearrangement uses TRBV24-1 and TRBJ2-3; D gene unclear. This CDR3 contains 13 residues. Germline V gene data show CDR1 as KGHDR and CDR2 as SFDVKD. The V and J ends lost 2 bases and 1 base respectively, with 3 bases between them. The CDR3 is CATSDSRTDTQYF. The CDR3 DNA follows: TGTGCCACCAGTGATTCTCGCACAGATACGCAGTATTTT.

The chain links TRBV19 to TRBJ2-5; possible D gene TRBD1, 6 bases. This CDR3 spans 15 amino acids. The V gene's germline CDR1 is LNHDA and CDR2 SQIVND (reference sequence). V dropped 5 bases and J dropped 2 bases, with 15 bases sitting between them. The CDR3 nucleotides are TGTGCCAGTAGTGCCCGACAGGTACCTCAAGAGACCCAGTACTTC. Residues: CASSARQVPQETQYF.

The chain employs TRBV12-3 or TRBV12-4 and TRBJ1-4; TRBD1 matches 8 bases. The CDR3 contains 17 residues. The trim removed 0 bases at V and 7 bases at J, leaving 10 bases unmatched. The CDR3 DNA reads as TGTGCCAGCAGTTTAGCGCTAAGGACAGGGCAAAGTGAAAAACTGTTTTTT. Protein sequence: CASSLALRTGQSEKLFF.

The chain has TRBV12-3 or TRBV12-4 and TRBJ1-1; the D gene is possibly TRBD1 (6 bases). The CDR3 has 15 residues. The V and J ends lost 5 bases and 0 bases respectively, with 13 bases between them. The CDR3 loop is CASSEERGVNTEAFF. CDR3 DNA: TGTGCCAGCAGTGAAGAAAGGGGGGTGAACACTGAAGCTTTCTTT.

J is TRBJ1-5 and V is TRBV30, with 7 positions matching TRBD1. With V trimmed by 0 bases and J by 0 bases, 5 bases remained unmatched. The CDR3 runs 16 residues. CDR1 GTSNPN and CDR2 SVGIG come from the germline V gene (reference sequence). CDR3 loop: CAWSVKGGGSNQPQHF. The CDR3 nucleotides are TGTGCCTGGAGTGTCAAAGGGGGCGGTAGCAATCAGCCCCAGCATTTT.